Included here is one T cell receptor (beta chain) sequence, with context. What it recognizes is unknown. This record comes from a study of identical twins. Study-wide results and limits: Modelling underestimated the level of out-of-frame TCR alpha sharing observed in monozygotic twins. In drawing conclusions, the study used cross-sectional statistical analysis and did not follow the same donors.

In germline, CDR1 is DFQATT, CDR2 SNEGSKA (reference sequence). V lost 4 bases to trimming and J lost 5 bases; unmatched junction nucleotides: 9. CDR3 size: 15 residues. TCRdb processed the 5' RACE reads anew with MiXCR; each CDR3 protein has one entry. The table includes 450,000 to 650,000 distinct CDR3 sequences, roughly 15% detected once. A further study also used this sample, focusing on yellow fever vaccine responses in identical twins.

This chain joins TRBV20-1 and TRBJ2-5; 11 nucleotides match TRBD1. The source of this sequence is a woman younger than 30 in good health. The sample consisted of CD4+ T cells sorted from blood. The CDR3: CSANGQGAIGETQYF. The CDR3 DNA reads TGCAGTGCTAACGGACAGGGGGCAATTGGTGAGACCCAGTACTTC.